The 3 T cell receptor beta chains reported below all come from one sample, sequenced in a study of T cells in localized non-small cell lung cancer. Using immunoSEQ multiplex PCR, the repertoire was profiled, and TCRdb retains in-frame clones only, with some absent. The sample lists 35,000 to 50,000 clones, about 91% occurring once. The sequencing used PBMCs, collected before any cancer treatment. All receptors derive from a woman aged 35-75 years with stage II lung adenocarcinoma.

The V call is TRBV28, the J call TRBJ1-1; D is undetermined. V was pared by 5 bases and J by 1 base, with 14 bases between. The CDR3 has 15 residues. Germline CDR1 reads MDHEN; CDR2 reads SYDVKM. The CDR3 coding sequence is TGTGCCAGCAGTCTCCCTCTAGGTACGAACACTGAAGCTTTCTTT. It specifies CASSLPLGTNTEAFF.

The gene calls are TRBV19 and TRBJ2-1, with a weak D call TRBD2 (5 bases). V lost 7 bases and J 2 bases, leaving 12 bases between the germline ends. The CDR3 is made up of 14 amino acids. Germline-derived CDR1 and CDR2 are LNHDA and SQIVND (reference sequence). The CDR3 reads CASTGVGTYNEQFF. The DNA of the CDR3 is TGTGCCAGTACCGGGGTCGGGACCTACAATGAGCAGTTCTTC.

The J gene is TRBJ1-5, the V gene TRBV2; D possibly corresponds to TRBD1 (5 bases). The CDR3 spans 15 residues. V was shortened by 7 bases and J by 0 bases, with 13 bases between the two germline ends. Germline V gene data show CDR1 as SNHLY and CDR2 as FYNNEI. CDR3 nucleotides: TGTGCCAGCACCAAGACAGATAATAGCAATCAGCCCCAGCATTTT. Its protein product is CASTKTDNSNQPQHF.